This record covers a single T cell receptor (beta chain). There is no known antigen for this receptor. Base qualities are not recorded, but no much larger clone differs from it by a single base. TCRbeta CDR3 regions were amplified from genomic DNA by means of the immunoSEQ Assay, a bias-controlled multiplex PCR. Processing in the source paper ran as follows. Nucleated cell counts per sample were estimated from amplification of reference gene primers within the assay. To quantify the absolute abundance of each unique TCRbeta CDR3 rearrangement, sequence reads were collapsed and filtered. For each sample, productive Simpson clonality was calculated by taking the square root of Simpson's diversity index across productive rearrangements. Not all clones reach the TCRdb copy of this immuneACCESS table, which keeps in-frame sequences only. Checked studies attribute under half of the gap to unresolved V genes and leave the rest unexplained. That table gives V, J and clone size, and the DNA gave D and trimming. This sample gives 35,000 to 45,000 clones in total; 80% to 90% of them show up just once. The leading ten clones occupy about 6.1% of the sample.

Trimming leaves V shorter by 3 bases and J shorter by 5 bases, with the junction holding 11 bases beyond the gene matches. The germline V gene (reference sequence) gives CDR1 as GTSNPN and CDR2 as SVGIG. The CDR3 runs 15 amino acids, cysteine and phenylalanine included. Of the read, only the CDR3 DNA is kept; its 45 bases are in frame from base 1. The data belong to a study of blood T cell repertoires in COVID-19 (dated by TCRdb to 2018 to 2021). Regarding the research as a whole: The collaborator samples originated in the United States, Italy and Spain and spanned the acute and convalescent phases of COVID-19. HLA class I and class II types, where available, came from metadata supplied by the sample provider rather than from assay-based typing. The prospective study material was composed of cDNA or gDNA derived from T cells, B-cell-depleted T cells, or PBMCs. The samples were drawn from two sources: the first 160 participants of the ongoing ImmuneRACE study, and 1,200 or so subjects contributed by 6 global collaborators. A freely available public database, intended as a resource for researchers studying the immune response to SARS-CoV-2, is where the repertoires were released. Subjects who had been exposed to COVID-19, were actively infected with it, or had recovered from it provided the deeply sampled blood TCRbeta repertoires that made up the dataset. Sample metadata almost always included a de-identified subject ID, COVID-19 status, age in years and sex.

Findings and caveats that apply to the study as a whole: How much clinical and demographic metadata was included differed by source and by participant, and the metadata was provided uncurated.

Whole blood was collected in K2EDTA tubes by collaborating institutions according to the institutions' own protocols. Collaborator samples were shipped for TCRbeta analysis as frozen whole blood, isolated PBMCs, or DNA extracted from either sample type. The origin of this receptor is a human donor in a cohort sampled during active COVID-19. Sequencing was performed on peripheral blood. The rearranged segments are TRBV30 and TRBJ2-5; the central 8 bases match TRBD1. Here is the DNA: TGTGCCTGGAGCTTCGGACAGGGCTTTCTGGAGACCCAGTACTTC. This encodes CAWSFGQGFLETQYF.